A selection of T cell receptor beta chains follows, all from one sample in a study of cytomegalovirus exposure and HLA in healthy donors. The table came from immunoSEQ multiplex PCR; TCRdb's copy has only in-frame clones and leaves some out. The sample has 220,000 or so clones, roughly 80% seen once. The sequenced material came from PBMCs. The origin of the receptors is a woman between 35 and 50 years old in good health and CMV-seronegative. Each CDR3 is given with its conserved first and last residue. D genes are given only for firm matches. Some rows have no size entry. The others give once, few or many, or a class for an expanded clone.

-	TRBV12-5	TRBD1	TRBJ1-1	CASGHTGATVNTEAFF	TGTGCTAGTGGCCATACAGGGGCCACGGTGAACACTGAAGCTTTCTTT
-	TRBV30	TRBD1	TRBJ2-3	CAWAPVGQGPDTQYF	TGTGCCTGGGCTCCCGTGGGACAGGGCCCCGATACGCAGTATTTT
-	TRBV5-1	-	TRBJ1-6	CASSTDPTDSGSPLHF	TGCGCCAGCAGCACGGACCCTACCGACAGTGGGTCACCCCTCCACTTT
-	TRBV2	-	TRBJ1-5	CASSEEGPNNQPQHF	TGTGCCAGCAGTGAGGAGGGGCCTAATAATCAGCCCCAGCATTTT
few	TRBV5-1	TRBD1	TRBJ2-5	CASSLAGTGHEQYF	TGCGCCAGCAGCTTGGCCGGGACAGGGCATGAGCAGTACTTC
once	TRBV19	TRBD1	TRBJ1-5	CASSMPTGTGNQPQHF	TGTGCCAGTAGTATGCCGACAGGGACGGGCAATCAGCCCCAGCATTTT
-	TRBV5-1	-	TRBJ2-1	CASSLISGEQFF	TGCGCCAGCAGCTTGATATCGGGGGAGCAGTTCTTC
few	TRBV19	-	TRBJ1-5	CASSSSGLQQPQHF	TGTGCCAGTAGTAGCTCAGGGCTTCAGCAGCCCCAGCATTTT
-	TRBV27	TRBD2	TRBJ2-3	CASSFLGLAGFTDTQYF	TGTGCCAGCAGTTTCCTTGGACTAGCGGGATTCACAGATACGCAGTATTTT
-	TRBV13	-	TRBJ2-5	CASSFGRDMEETQYF	TGTGCCAGCAGCTTCGGACGGGACATGGAAGAGACCCAGTACTTC
-	TRBV9	-	TRBJ1-2	CASHGRGRNYGYTF	TGTGCCAGCCACGGGAGGGGACGCAACTATGGCTACACCTTC
-	TRBV30	TRBD1	TRBJ2-1	CAWRTGTGSGEQFF	TGTGCCTGGAGGACCGGGACAGGGTCGGGGGAGCAGTTCTTC
-	TRBV27	-	TRBJ2-3	CASSPFLQNTQYF	TGTGCCAGCAGTCCCTTCCTGCAGAATACGCAGTATTTT
-	TRBV5-1	-	TRBJ1-3	CASSLTGPGNTIYF	TGCGCCAGCAGCTTAACAGGGCCTGGAAACACCATATATTTT
-	TRBV2	TRBD1	TRBJ2-1	CASRGDRGTYNEQFF	TGTGCCAGCAGGGGGGACAGGGGAACCTACAATGAGCAGTTCTTC
-	TRBV9	TRBD2	TRBJ2-5	CASSTGGGGPQETQYF	TGTGCCAGCAGCACCGGTGGGGGAGGGCCCCAAGAGACCCAGTACTTC